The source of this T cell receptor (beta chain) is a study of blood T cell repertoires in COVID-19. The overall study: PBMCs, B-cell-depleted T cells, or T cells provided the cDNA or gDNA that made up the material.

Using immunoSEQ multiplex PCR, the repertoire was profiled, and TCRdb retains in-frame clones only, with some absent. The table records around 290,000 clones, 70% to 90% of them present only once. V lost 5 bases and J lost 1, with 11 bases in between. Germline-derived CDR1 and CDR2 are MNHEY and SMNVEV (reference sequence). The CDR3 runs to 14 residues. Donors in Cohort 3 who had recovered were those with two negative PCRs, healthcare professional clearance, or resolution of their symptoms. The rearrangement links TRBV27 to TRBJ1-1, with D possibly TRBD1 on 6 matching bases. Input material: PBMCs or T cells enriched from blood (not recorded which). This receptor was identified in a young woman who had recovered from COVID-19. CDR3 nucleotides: TGTGCCAGCAGTACCGGGACACCGAACACTGAAGCTTTCTTT. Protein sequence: CASSTGTPNTEAFF.